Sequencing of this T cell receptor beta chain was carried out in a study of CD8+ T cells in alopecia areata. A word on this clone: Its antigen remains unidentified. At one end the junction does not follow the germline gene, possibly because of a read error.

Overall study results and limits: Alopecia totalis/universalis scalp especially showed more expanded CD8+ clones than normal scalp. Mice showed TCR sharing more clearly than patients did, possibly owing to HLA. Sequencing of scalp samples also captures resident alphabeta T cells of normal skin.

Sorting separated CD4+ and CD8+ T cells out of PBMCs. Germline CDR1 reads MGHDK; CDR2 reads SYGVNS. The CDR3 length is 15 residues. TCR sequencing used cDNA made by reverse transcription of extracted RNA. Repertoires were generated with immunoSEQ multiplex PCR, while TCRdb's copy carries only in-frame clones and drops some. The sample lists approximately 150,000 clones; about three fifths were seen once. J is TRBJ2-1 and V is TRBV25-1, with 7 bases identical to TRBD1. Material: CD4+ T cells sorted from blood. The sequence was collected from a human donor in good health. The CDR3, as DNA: TGTGCCAGCAGGGATACGGGACAGTCCTCCAATGAGCAGTTCTTC. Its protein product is CASRDTGQSSNEQFF.